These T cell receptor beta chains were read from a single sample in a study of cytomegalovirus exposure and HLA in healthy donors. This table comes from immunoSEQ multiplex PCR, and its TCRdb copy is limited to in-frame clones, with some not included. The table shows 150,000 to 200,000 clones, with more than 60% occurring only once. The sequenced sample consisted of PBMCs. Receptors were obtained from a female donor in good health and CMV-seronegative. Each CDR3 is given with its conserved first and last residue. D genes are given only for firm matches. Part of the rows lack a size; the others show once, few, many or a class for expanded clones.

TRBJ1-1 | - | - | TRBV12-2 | TGTGCAAGTCGCCTCGAGGGGAACACTGAAGCTTTCTTT | CASRLEGNTEAFF
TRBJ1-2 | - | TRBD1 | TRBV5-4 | TGTGCCAGCAACCTTGGCGGGGGACAGGGAGCTTATGGCTACACCTTC | CASNLGGGQGAYGYTF
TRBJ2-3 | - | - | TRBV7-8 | TGTGCCAGCAGCTTATATCACTACCTTATAGCAGATACGCAGTATTTT | CASSLYHYLIADTQYF
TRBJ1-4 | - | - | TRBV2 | TGTGCCAGCAGGCGGGAAGCAACTAATGAAAAACTGTTTTTT | CASRREATNEKLFF
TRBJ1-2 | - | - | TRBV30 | TGTGCCTGGAGTAGACAGGCGAGTAACTATGGCTACACCTTC | CAWSRQASNYGYTF
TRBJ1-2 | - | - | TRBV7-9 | TGTGCCAGCAGCCCACCGAGGGGACTCTATGGCTACACCTTC | CASSPPRGLYGYTF
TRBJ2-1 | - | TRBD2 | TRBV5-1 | TGCGCCAGCAGCTTGGGACTAGCGGGAGAGGGTGAGCAGTTCTTC | CASSLGLAGEGEQFF
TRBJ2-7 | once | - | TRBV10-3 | TGTGCCATCAGAGAGGGAGGCTTATACGAGCAGTACTTC | CAIREGGLYEQYF
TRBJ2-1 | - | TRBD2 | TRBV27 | TGTGCCAGCTCCAAGCGGGACTCCTACAATGAGCAGTTCTTC | CASSKRDSYNEQFF
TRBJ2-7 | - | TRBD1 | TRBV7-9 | TGTTCCAGCAGCCCCGTTCCAGGGGGTTACTACGAGCAGTACTTC | CSSSPVPGGYYEQYF
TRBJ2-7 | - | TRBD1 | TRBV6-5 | TGTGCCAGCAGTTATCCGGGACAGGGGATCTACGAGCAGTACTTC | CASSYPGQGIYEQYF
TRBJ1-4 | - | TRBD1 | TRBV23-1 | TGCGCCAGCAGTCAAATTTGCGAGGGGGCGAATGGGGAAACTAATGAAAAACTGTTTTTT | CASSQICEGANGETNEKLFF
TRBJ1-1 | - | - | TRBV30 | TGTGCCTGGTCGGGCAGGACGGGGGGTGGTGAAGCTTTCTTT | CAWSGRTGGGEAFF
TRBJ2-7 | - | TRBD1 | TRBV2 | TGTGCCAGCAGCCCAGACAGGGCTTACGAGCAGTACTTC | CASSPDRAYEQYF
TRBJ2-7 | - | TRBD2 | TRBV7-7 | TGTGCCAGCAGCTTACAGACTAGCCACGAGCAGTACTTT | CASSLQTSHEQYF
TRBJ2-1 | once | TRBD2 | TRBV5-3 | TGTGCCAGAAGCATAACTAGCGGGGGGCGCTACAATGAGCAGTTCTTC | CARSITSGGRYNEQFF
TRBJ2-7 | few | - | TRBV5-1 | TGCGCCAGCAGCTTGGAGGGGCACTACGAGCAGTACTTC | CASSLEGHYEQYF
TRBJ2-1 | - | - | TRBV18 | TGTGCCAGCTCACCACCTTCGGGAGAAAATGTAATAGGGCAGTTCTTC | CASSPPSGENVIGQFF
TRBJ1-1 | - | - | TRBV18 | TGTGCCAGCTCACCACTTAACCCAGTTATCACTGAAGCTTTCTTT | CASSPLNPVITEAFF
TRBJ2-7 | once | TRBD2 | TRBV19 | TGTGCCAGTAGCCCGAATCCTAGCGGCGAGCAGTACTTC | CASSPNPSGEQYF
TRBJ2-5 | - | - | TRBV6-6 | TGTGCCGGCGCAGCCGGGTCCCAAGAGACCCAGTACTTC | CAGAAGSQETQYF
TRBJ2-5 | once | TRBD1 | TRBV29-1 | TGCAGCGTTGGAGGGACAGGGAATTTAGAGACCCAGTACTTC | CSVGGTGNLETQYF
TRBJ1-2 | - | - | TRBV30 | TGTGCCTGGAGTGTGGGAGGGTATGGCTACACCTTC | CAWSVGGYGYTF
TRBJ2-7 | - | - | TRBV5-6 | TGTGCCAGCAGCTTGACAGTCCCCTACGAGCAGTACTTC | CASSLTVPYEQYF